The rows below give T cell receptor beta chains drawn from one sample of a study of cytomegalovirus exposure and HLA in healthy donors. Sequencing was performed with immunoSEQ multiplex PCR; in TCRdb, only in-frame clones are kept and a portion is missing. The sample holds more than 150,000 clones, over 65% seen once. Sample: PBMCs. These receptors originate from a young man in good health and CMV-seropositive. CDR3s include the opening cysteine and the closing phenylalanine or tryptophan. A D gene is named only where the DNA matches it firmly. The size of a clone is reported for some rows only, either as once, few or many, or as a class for expanded clones.

TGTGCCAGTAACAGGGAGAATCAGCCCCAGCATTTT	CASNRENQPQHF	TRBV19	few	-	TRBJ1-5
TGTGCCTGGAGACGCGGCACTGAAGCTTTCTTT	CAWRRGTEAFF	TRBV30	-	-	TRBJ1-1
TGTGCCAGTAGTATAGCACTCGATCTGCAGTATTTT	CASSIALDLQYF	TRBV19	-	-	TRBJ2-3
TGTGCCAGTAGTATAGATCGAACAGGGGGCGGGGAGCTGTTTTTT	CASSIDRTGGGELFF	TRBV19	-	TRBD1	TRBJ2-2
TGTGCCAGCAGCCCCGGACAGGGGTTTGGCTACACCTTC	CASSPGQGFGYTF	TRBV5-4	-	TRBD1	TRBJ1-2
TGTGCCAGCAGTTACGGCGAGACACTGTACGAGCAGTACTTC	CASSYGETLYEQYF	TRBV6-6	-	-	TRBJ2-7
TGCGCCAGCAGCTTGATGGGAGGTTCCGGGGCCAACGTCCTGACTTTC	CASSLMGGSGANVLTF	TRBV5-1	-	-	TRBJ2-6
TGTGCCAGCAGGATACAGGGATCCGGCACTGAAGCTTTCTTT	CASRIQGSGTEAFF	TRBV28	-	-	TRBJ1-1
TGTGCCAGCAGCCTGGACAGATTATACGAGCAGTACTTC	CASSLDRLYEQYF	TRBV7-9	-	-	TRBJ2-7
TGTGCCAGCAGCTTAGAGAGGCCCCCCCGGGACACCGGGGAGCTGTTTTTT	CASSLERPPRDTGELFF	TRBV7-7	-	-	TRBJ2-2
TGTGCCAGCAGTTTAATCGGTTCTGGCTACACCTTC	CASSLIGSGYTF	TRBV28	-	-	TRBJ1-2
TGCGCCAGCAGCCCGGGACAGGGGGCAGGTTCCTACGAGCAGTACTTC	CASSPGQGAGSYEQYF	TRBV5-1	-	TRBD1	TRBJ2-7
TGTGCCAGCAGCGCTAGTAGGGCAGGGGGAGAAAAACTGTTTTTT	CASSASRAGGEKLFF	TRBV9	once	TRBD1	TRBJ1-4
TGTGCCAGCAACCTCCTCGCGGGAGGGCCAGAGACCCAGTACTTC	CASNLLAGGPETQYF	TRBV5-4	-	TRBD2	TRBJ2-5
TGTGCCAGCAGCTCTAGAAGGAACACTGAAGCTTTCTTT	CASSSRRNTEAFF	TRBV11-3	-	-	TRBJ1-1
TGTGCCAGTAGGGAGACAGGTTATAGCAATCAGCCCCAGCATTTT	CASRETGYSNQPQHF	TRBV19	-	-	TRBJ1-5
TGTGCCAGCAGCGTAGGAAACGGAGGGAATGAGCAGTTCTTC	CASSVGNGGNEQFF	TRBV9	-	-	TRBJ2-1
TGTGCCACCAGCAGAGAATCAAGCACCTCCTACGAGCAGTACTTC	CATSRESSTSYEQYF	TRBV15	-	-	TRBJ2-7
TGTGCCAGCTCACCACCTGAACTAGCGGGAGGTTACAATGAGCAGTTCTTC	CASSPPELAGGYNEQFF	TRBV18	once	TRBD2	TRBJ2-1
TGCAGCGTTTCGGCGGACCTAGCGGGAGGGAACTCCTACAATGAGCAGTTCTTC	CSVSADLAGGNSYNEQFF	TRBV29-1	many	TRBD2	TRBJ2-1
TGTGCCAGTAGTGCACAGGGGAAAGGGGACCAAGAGACCCAGTACTTC	CASSAQGKGDQETQYF	TRBV19	-	TRBD1	TRBJ2-5
TGTGCCAGCAGCAGAGCGGGAGGGGCGATTTCCGGGGAGCTGTTTTTT	CASSRAGGAISGELFF	TRBV9	few	TRBD2	TRBJ2-2
TGTGCCAGCAGCTTAGACTCAGGGTTTGGCACAGATACGCAGTATTTT	CASSLDSGFGTDTQYF	TRBV7-2	once	-	TRBJ2-3
TGTGCCAGCGGTGCTCGGGGTGGCAATCAGCCCCAGCATTTT	CASGARGGNQPQHF	TRBV6-1	-	-	TRBJ1-5
TGCGCCAGCAGCCCTGGACAGCTCTACGAGCAGTACTTC	CASSPGQLYEQYF	TRBV5-1	-	-	TRBJ2-7
TGTGCCAGCAGCCCGAGCGCTACTAGGTACACCGGGGAGCTGTTTTTT	CASSPSATRYTGELFF	TRBV28	-	-	TRBJ2-2
TGTGCCAGCAGCGGGGGACTCTCCAAGGAGCAGTACTTC	CASSGGLSKEQYF	TRBV5-6	-	-	TRBJ2-7
TGTGCCAGCAGTTTAAATAGCGGGGCGGCAGAGACCCAGTACTTC	CASSLNSGAAETQYF	TRBV27	-	TRBD2	TRBJ2-5
TGTGCCAGCTCACCACCGAACAGGGTAGAGACCCAGTACTTC	CASSPPNRVETQYF	TRBV18	-	-	TRBJ2-5
TGCGCCAGCAGCCGACAGACAGGGGAGGACGAAAAACTGTTTTTT	CASSRQTGEDEKLFF	TRBV4-1	-	TRBD1	TRBJ1-4
TGTGCCAGCAGCCAAGGGGGGTCGGAGGGGGAGACCCAGTACTTC	CASSQGGSEGETQYF	TRBV4-2	-	-	TRBJ2-5
TGTGCCAGTAGTATGGGGGACAGGGTTATCTCAGATACGCAGTATTTT	CASSMGDRVISDTQYF	TRBV19	-	TRBD1	TRBJ2-3
TGTGCCTGGAGCTCCCCGGGGGAGCAGTACTTC	CAWSSPGEQYF	TRBV30	-	-	TRBJ2-7
TGCGCCAGCAGCCAACCGGGACTAGGAGAGACCCAGTACTTC	CASSQPGLGETQYF	TRBV4-1	once	TRBD2	TRBJ2-5
TGTGCCAGCAGCCCTCGGACAACGTCAAATGAGCAGTTCTTC	CASSPRTTSNEQFF	TRBV7-7	once	-	TRBJ2-1
TGTGCCTGGAGTACGGACAGGGGGACTGGGGCCAACGTCCTGACTTTC	CAWSTDRGTGANVLTF	TRBV30	-	TRBD1	TRBJ2-6
TGTGCCAGCAGTACTAAAGACAGGGGGCGGTCCGAGCAGTACTTC	CASSTKDRGRSEQYF	TRBV6-6	-	TRBD1	TRBJ2-7
TGTGCCATCAGTGAGTCGAGTTATAGCAATCAGCCCCAGCATTTT	CAISESSYSNQPQHF	TRBV10-3	-	-	TRBJ1-5
TGTGCCAGTAGTACCCAGGGACTGTACGATGAGCAGTTCTTC	CASSTQGLYDEQFF	TRBV19	once	-	TRBJ2-1
TGTGCCAGCAGTTTCATCGCCGGGGGGAGGCCTTTCTTT	CASSFIAGGRPFF	TRBV28	few	-	TRBJ1-1
TGTGCCAGTAGTATTAAGACTAGCGGGCCCTACGAGCAGTACTTC	CASSIKTSGPYEQYF	TRBV19	-	TRBD2	TRBJ2-7